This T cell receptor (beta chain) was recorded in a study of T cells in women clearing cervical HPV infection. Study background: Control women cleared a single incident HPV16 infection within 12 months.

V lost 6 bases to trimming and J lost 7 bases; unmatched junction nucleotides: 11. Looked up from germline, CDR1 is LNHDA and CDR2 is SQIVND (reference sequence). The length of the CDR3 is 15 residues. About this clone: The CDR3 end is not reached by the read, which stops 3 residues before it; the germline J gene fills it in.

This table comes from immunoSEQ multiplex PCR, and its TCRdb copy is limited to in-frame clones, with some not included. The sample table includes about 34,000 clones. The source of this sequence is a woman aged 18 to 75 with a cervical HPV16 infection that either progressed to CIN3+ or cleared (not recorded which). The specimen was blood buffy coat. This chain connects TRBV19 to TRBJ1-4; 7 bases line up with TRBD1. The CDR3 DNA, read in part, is TGTGCCAGTAGAACTCCGAGACAGGGAAGTGAAAAA. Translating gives CASRTPRQGSEK. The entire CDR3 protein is CASRTPRQGSEKLFF. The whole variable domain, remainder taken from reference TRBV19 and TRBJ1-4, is DGGITQSPKYLFRKEGQNVTLSCEQNLNHDAMYWYRQDPGQGLRLIYYSQIVNDFQKGDIAEGYSVSREKKESFPLTVTSAQKNPTAFYLCASRTPRQGSEKLFFGSGTQLSVL.